Presented here are 4 T cell receptor beta chains from one specimen sequenced in a study of T-cell memory formation after mild COVID-19. TCRdb analysed the 5' RACE reads with MiXCR anew, one entry per CDR3 protein. The sample carries hundreds of thousands of distinct CDR3 sequences, 15% to 20% recorded once. Sample: PBMCs or a T cell subset sorted from them (not recorded which). These receptors originate from a man between 18 and 35 years old who had mild COVID-19 (a few samples of this study predate the infection). Cell type and time point are not known.

This clonotype showed up just a few times. The chain employs TRBV12-3 or TRBV12-4 and TRBJ2-2; 7 bases align to TRBD1. CDR3 size: 16 residues. The ends lost 3 bases at V and 2 bases at J; junction bases unmatched: 6. CDR3 coding DNA: TGTGCCAGCAGTTTGGGTACAGGGGTAAACACCGGGGAGCTGTTTTTT. Protein product: CASSLGTGVNTGELFF.

The CDR3 DNA reads TGCAGCGTTGAAGATCCCGGGGTCACCTACGAGCAGTACTTC. Encoded protein: CSVEDPGVTYEQYF. The chain links TRBV29-1 to TRBJ2-7; a weak D match, TRBD2 (5 bases). The CDR3 extends over 14 amino acids. Germline assignment: CDR1 SQVTM and CDR2 ANQGSEA. Trimming cost V 0 bases and J 2 bases, with 11 bases left between them.

Remarks on this clonotype: This could be a read error, since a much larger clone is one nucleotide away. This chain joins TRBV12-3 or TRBV12-4 and TRBJ2-1; D not certain. The CDR3 loop spans 14 amino acids. The CDR3 nucleotides are TGTGCCAGCAGCTACATTTCGGGCTACAATGTGCAGTTCTTC. It encodes CASSYISGYNVQFF.

Ten or more counts support this clonotype. The chain is built from TRBV6-2 or TRBV6-3 and TRBJ2-3, with D unclear. Trimming cost V 7 bases and J 0 bases, with 5 bases left between them. Looked up from germline, CDR1 is MNHEY and CDR2 is SVGEGT. CDR3 length: 12 amino acids. The CDR3, as DNA: TGTGCCAGCACCGCTAGCACAGATACGCAGTATTTT. This codes for CASTASTDTQYF.